This T cell receptor beta chain was recorded in a study of control samples from healthy donors and cancer patients. Sequencing was performed with immunoSEQ multiplex PCR; in TCRdb, only in-frame clones are kept and a portion is missing. The sample carries fewer than 50,000 clones, around 90% recorded once. Germline values: CDR1 GTSNPN, CDR2 SVGIG (reference sequence). The CDR3 loop spans 14 amino acids. Trimming removed 3 bases from V and 3 bases from J, with 14 bases in between. The sequencing sample was made of PBMCs. The clonotype originates from a man aged 25-45 years with colorectal cancer. The chain combines TRBV30 with TRBJ1-1; D may be TRBD1 (5 bases). The CDR3 region has the DNA TGTGCCTGGAGACCAGGGTTTGTCCACACTGAAGCTTTCTTT. Its translation: CAWRPGFVHTEAFF.